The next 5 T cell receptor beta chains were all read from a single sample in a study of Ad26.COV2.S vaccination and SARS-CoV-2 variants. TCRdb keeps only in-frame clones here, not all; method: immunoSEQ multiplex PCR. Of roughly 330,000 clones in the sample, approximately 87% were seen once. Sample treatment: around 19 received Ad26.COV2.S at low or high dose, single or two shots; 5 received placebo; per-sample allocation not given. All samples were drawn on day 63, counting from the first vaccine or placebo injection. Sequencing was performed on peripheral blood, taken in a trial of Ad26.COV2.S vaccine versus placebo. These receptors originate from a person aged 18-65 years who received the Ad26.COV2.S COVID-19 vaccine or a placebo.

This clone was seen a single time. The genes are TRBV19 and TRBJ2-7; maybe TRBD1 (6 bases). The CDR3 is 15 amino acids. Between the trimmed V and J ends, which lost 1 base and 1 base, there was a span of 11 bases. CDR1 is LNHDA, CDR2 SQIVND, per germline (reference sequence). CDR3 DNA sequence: TGTGCCAGTAGTATAGGCCAGGGGAAATCCTACGAGCAGTACTTC. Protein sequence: CASSIGQGKSYEQYF. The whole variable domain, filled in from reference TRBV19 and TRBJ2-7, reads DGGITQSPKYLFRKEGQNVTLSCEQNLNHDAMYWYRQDPGQGLRLIYYSQIVNDFQKGDIAEGYSVSREKKESFPLTVTSAQKNPTAFYLCASSIGQGKSYEQYFGPGTRLTVT.

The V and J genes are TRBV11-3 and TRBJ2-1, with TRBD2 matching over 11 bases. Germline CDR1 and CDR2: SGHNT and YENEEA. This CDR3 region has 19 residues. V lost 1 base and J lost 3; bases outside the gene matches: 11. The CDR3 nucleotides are TGTGCCAGCAGCTTAGTCGTCGTGTTGGGGACTAGCGGCTACAATGAGCAGTTCTTC. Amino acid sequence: CASSLVVVLGTSGYNEQFF.

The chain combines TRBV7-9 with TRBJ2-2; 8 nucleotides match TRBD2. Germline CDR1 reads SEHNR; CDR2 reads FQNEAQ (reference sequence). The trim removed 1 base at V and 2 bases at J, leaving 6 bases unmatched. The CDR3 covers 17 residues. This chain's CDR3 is CASSLGLTSGNTGELFF. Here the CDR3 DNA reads TGTGCCAGCAGCTTAGGCCTAACTAGCGGTAACACCGGGGAGCTGTTTTTT.

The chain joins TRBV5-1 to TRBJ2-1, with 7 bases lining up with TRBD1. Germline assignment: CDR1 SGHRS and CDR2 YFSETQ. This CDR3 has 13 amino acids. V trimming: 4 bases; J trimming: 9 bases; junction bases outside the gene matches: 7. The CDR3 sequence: CASSGQQGSEQFF. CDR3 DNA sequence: TGCGCCAGCAGCGGGCAACAGGGGAGTGAGCAGTTCTTC.

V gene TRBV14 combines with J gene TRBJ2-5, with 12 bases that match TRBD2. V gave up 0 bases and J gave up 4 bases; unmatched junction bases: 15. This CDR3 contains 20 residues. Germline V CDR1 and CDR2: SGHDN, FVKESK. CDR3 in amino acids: CASSQDSASGREVRLETQYF. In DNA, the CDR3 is TGTGCCAGCAGCCAAGATTCGGCTAGCGGGAGGGAGGTCCGCCTAGAGACCCAGTACTTC.